This T cell receptor (beta chain) was retrieved from a study of OX40 agonist ivuxolimab in advanced cancers. Study-wide context: Intravenous ivuxolimab at 0.01 to 10 mg/kg was given to patients every 2 weeks. Study results and limitations: Within 6 weeks, CD4+ and CD8+ blood T cells expanded clonally at 0.1 to 3.0 mg/kg. CD8+ T cells were the subset that, on average, had more expanded clones than CD4+. Researchers did not determine the expanded peripheral T cells' antigen specificity.

Points on this clone: Its antigen is unknown.

The repertoire was sequenced with immunoSEQ multiplex PCR; TCRdb's copy has only in-frame clones and lacks some. Of about 68,000 clones listed, about 85% are singletons. Germline CDR1 and CDR2: SQVTM and ANQGSEA. The V end was cut by 1 base, the J end by 0 bases, with 10 bases between. This CDR3 is built from 15 residues. This receptor was identified in an adult with an advanced solid tumor such as melanoma, head and neck, liver or kidney cancer. This chain uses TRBV29-1 with TRBJ2-1, with D uncertain. Sequencing was performed on CD4+ or CD8+ T cells sorted from blood, taken in a trial of the OX40 agonist ivuxolimab. CDR3 sequence reads: CSVEVGSSSYNEQFF. The CDR3 nucleotides read TGCAGCGTTGAAGTCGGGTCTAGCTCCTACAATGAGCAGTTCTTC.